The source of this T cell receptor beta chain is a study of T-cell memory formation after mild COVID-19. The wider study: Largely donor-specific sequence clusters came from a couple of donors.

This clonotype came up a few times. Its antigen is unidentified. This CDR3 spans 15 amino acids. Per the germline V gene, CDR1 is MDHEN and CDR2 is SYDVKM. Trimming cost V 5 bases and J 4 bases, with 18 bases left between them. Study-wide results and caveats: What remained unconfirmed was the SARS-CoV-2 specificity of second-wave clones peaking on day 37. There were some responding clones in pre-infection memory, which suggested that cross-reactive memory had joined.

With constant-segment primers, 5'RACE yielded cDNA libraries of TCR alpha and TCR beta that carried sample barcodes and UMIs. TCRdb processed the 5' RACE reads anew with MiXCR; each CDR3 protein has one entry. This sample has tens of thousands of distinct CDR3 sequences, with around 16% found just once. Sequenced material: PBMCs or a T cell subset sorted from them (not recorded which). This rearrangement joins TRBV28 to TRBJ2-7; D is possibly TRBD1 or TRBD2 (5 bases each). This TCR was recovered from a man between 18 and 35 years old who had mild COVID-19 (a few samples of this study predate the infection). Cell type and time point are not known. The CDR3: CASSPTGAIRYEQYV. CDR3 nucleotides: TGTGCCAGCAGTCCGACCGGGGCGATTCGGTACGAGCAGTACGTC.